These 27 T cell receptor beta chains share one sample of origin, sequenced in a study of cytomegalovirus exposure and HLA in healthy donors. PCR employed 60 Vbeta and 13 Jbeta primers. Libraries were prepared by immunoSEQ multiplex PCR; TCRdb keeps only in-frame clonotypes and omits some of them. The data contain 70,000 or so clones, around 78% of them singletons. The sequenced material came from PBMCs. All receptors come from a man aged 18 to 29 in good health and CMV-seropositive.

The V gene is TRBV29-1, the J gene TRBJ2-1; 8 bases agree with TRBD2. Germline CDR1 and CDR2: SQVTM and ANQGSEA. Trimming at V came to 4 bases and at J to 9 bases, leaving 5 bases not matched to a gene. The CDR3 covers 12 residues. The CDR3 nucleotides read TGCAGCGTTGGCGGGGGGCCAGGTGAGCAGTTCTTC. Residues: CSVGGGPGEQFF.

The rearrangement links TRBV29-1 to TRBJ1-1; D remains unclear. The CDR3 is made up of 13 amino acids. CDR1 SQVTM and CDR2 ANQGSEA come from the germline V gene. V was shortened by 4 bases and J by 6 bases, with 15 bases between the two germline ends. The CDR3 sequence: CSVASQYSAEAFF. CDR3 in DNA: TGCAGCGTTGCAAGTCAGTATAGCGCTGAAGCTTTCTTT.

The rearrangement joins TRBV10-3 to TRBJ2-1, with TRBD2 matching over 8 bases. Germline trimming cut 0 bases from V and 9 bases from J; bases unmatched to any gene: 7. Germline CDR1 reads ENHRY; CDR2 reads SYGVKD. The CDR3 loop spans 15 amino acids. As DNA, the CDR3 is TGTGCCATCAGTGAGTCGACCGGGGGGGCCAGTGAGCAGTTCTTC. This translates into CAISESTGGASEQFF.

The V and J genes are TRBV5-1 and TRBJ2-7, with D possibly being TRBD2 (6 bases). V was clipped by 0 bases and J by 3 bases, with 10 bases between them. Germline V gene lookup returns CDR1 SGHRS and CDR2 YFSETQ. The CDR3 runs to 14 residues. The CDR3 reads CASSLARGGYEQYF. CDR3 sequence (DNA): TGCGCCAGCAGCTTGGCCCGGGGAGGCTACGAGCAGTACTTC.

The V and J genes are TRBV15 and TRBJ2-3; D is unclear. The V gene lost 1 base and the J gene lost 6 bases, with 5 bases spanning the gap. The CDR3 extends over 12 amino acids. Germline V lookup: CDR1 LNHNV, CDR2 YYDKDF (reference sequence). CDR3 nucleotide sequence: TGTGCCACCAGCAGAGTCAGGGATACGCAGTATTTT. Protein product: CATSRVRDTQYF.

This clone has a handful of counts. The chain combines TRBV9 with TRBJ2-1, with 8 bases fitting TRBD1. CDR3 length: 16 amino acids. CDR1 is SGDLS and CDR2 is YYNGEE in the germline V gene. The V and J ends lost 4 bases and 4 bases, in that order; junction bases with no gene match: 10. The CDR3 sequence: CASSPRGDRPYNEQFF. The CDR3 nucleotides are TGTGCCAGCAGCCCGAGAGGGGACAGGCCGTACAATGAGCAGTTCTTC.

The V and J genes are TRBV30 and TRBJ1-1; perhaps TRBD1 as D (6 bases). Trimming cost V 0 bases and J 0 bases, with 11 bases left between them. Per the germline V gene, CDR1 is GTSNPN and CDR2 is SVGIG (reference sequence). The CDR3 is made up of 15 amino acids. The CDR3 is CAWSVQGLMNTEAFF. The CDR3 DNA sequence: TGTGCCTGGAGTGTACAGGGTCTCATGAACACTGAAGCTTTCTTT.

This chain connects TRBV30 to TRBJ2-4; 7 bases map to TRBD1. CDR1 is GTSNPN, CDR2 SVGIG, per germline (reference sequence). V lost 4 bases to trimming and J lost 6 bases; unmatched junction nucleotides: 6. The CDR3 consists of 13 residues. CDR3 region: CAWTSGQLNIQYF. CDR3 sequence (DNA): TGTGCCTGGACTTCGGGACAGCTAAACATTCAGTACTTC.

On this clone: The sample holds other DNA sequences that translate to the same CDR3. DNA of the CDR3: TGTGCCTGGAGTGTACTCGGTACCTACGAGCAGTACTTC. Its translation: CAWSVLGTYEQYF. V and J are TRBV30 and TRBJ2-7; unclear D gene. The CDR3 totals 13 residues. Trimming removed 0 bases from V and 2 bases from J, with 8 bases in between. CDR1 is GTSNPN, CDR2 SVGIG, per germline (reference sequence).

The rearrangement links TRBV28 to TRBJ2-7; 11 bases are shared with TRBD2. The CDR3 spans 16 residues. CDR1 is MDHEN and CDR2 is SYDVKM in the germline V gene. Losses at the gene ends were 3 bases for V and 3 bases for J; bases not matched to a gene: 7. This chain's CDR3 is CASSLSGTSGLYEQYF. CDR3 bases: TGTGCCAGCAGTTTGTCCGGGACTAGCGGCCTCTACGAGCAGTACTTC.

The chain couples TRBV9 to TRBJ2-3; D is unresolved. Germline V gives CDR1 SGDLS, CDR2 YYNGEE. The V and J ends lost 0 bases and 6 bases respectively, with 5 bases between them. The CDR3 extends over 12 amino acids. This CDR3 reads CASSVVDDTQYF. CDR3 bases: TGTGCCAGCAGCGTAGTAGATGATACGCAGTATTTT.

The CDR3 here is CASSPGQSNTEAFF. The CDR3 DNA is TGTGCCAGCAGTCCGGGACAGTCGAACACTGAAGCTTTCTTT. The chain combines TRBV6-1 with TRBJ1-1; 7 nucleotides agree with TRBD1. V lost 5 bases and J lost 1; bases outside the gene matches: 4. CDR3 length equals 14 residues. CDR1 MNHNS and CDR2 SASEGT come from the germline V gene.

The rearrangement uses TRBV7-9 and TRBJ2-1, with 10 bases fitting TRBD2. CDR3 size: 16 residues. Unmatched junction bases numbered 3, after V lost 2 bases and J lost 2 bases. CDR1 is SEHNR and CDR2 is FQNEAQ in the germline V gene (reference sequence). The CDR3 protein is CASSLIAGGPYNEQFF. The CDR3 coding sequence is TGTGCCAGCAGCTTAATAGCGGGAGGACCCTACAATGAGCAGTTCTTC.

The chain has TRBV4-2 and TRBJ2-7, with D perhaps matching TRBD1 (5 bases). The CDR3 spans 13 residues. Trimming left V 0 bases short and J 5 bases short, with 8 bases between. Per the germline V gene, CDR1 is LGHNA and CDR2 is YNFKEQ. The CDR3 DNA sequence: TGTGCCAGCAGCCAAGAAGAGACAGACGAGCAGTACTTC. The encoded protein is CASSQEETDEQYF.

The chain combines TRBV10-3 with TRBJ2-5, with D maybe TRBD1 (6 bases). Germline CDR1 is ENHRY and CDR2 is SYGVKD. The length of the CDR3 is 14 residues. Trimming cost V 4 bases and J 4 bases, with 13 bases left between them. CDR3 in amino acids: CAISGDRMAETQYF. The DNA of the CDR3 is TGTGCCATCAGTGGCGACAGGATGGCAGAGACCCAGTACTTC.

The rearrangement joins TRBV7-7 to TRBJ2-2, with D possibly TRBD2 on 7 matching bases. The CDR3 extends over 14 amino acids. The V end was cut by 2 bases, the J end by 5 bases, with 9 bases between. Germline V gives CDR1 SSHAT, CDR2 FNYEAQ (reference sequence). CDR3 in amino acids: CASSLRGGTGELFF. The CDR3 nucleotides are TGTGCCAGCAGCTTAAGGGGGGGAACCGGGGAGCTGTTTTTT.

This chain uses TRBV7-2 with TRBJ2-5, with D possibly TRBD2 on 8 matching bases. The CDR3 covers 16 residues. The V gene lost 5 bases and the J gene lost 5 bases, with 21 bases spanning the gap. Germline loops: CDR1 SGHTA, CDR2 FQGNSA. The CDR3 sequence: CASSLTGAGGAETQYF. The CDR3 DNA sequence: TGTGCCAGCAGCCTAACAGGGGCGGGAGGTGCGGAGACCCAGTACTTC.

The rearrangement links TRBV28 to TRBJ2-1; TRBD2 matches 10 bases. The V gene's germline CDR1 is MDHEN and CDR2 SYDVKM. V lost 6 bases to trimming and J lost 3 bases; unmatched junction nucleotides: 5. The CDR3 totals 15 residues. CDR3 amino acids: CASSVAGGLYNEQFF. The CDR3 DNA is TGTGCCAGCAGCGTAGCGGGGGGCCTCTACAATGAGCAGTTCTTC. Variable domain in full (rest from reference TRBV28 and TRBJ2-1): DVKVTQSSRYLVKRTGEKVFLECVQDMDHENMFWYRQDPGLGLRLIYFSYDVKMKEKGDIPEGYSVSREKKERFSLILESASTNQTSMYLCASSVAGGLYNEQFFGPGTRLTVL.

This chain's CDR3 is CASSPQGASEKLFF. Written as DNA, the CDR3 is TGTGCCAGCTCACCTCAGGGGGCAAGTGAAAAACTGTTTTTT. The V gene is TRBV18, the J gene TRBJ1-4, with 8 bases identical to TRBD1. The trim removed 3 bases at V and 7 bases at J, leaving 4 bases unmatched. The CDR3 sequence is 14 residues long. Looked up from germline, CDR1 is KGHSH and CDR2 is LQKENI.

The V call is TRBV6-1, the J call TRBJ2-3, with a weak D call TRBD2 (6 bases). The germline V gene encodes CDR1 MNHNS and CDR2 SASEGT. The V gene lost 8 bases and the J gene lost 0 bases, with 6 bases spanning the gap. The CDR3 extends over 12 amino acids. The CDR3 here is CASRESTDTQYF. DNA of the CDR3: TGTGCCAGCCGGGAGAGCACAGATACGCAGTATTTT.

The V call is TRBV29-1, the J call TRBJ2-3, with 7 bases fitting TRBD2. The germline V gene encodes CDR1 SQVTM and CDR2 ANQGSEA. The CDR3 is 13 residues long. J lost 7 bases, V lost 3 bases, and 7 bases had no gene match. The CDR3 protein is CSVDGGMTNTQYF. CDR3 coding DNA: TGCAGCGTTGACGGGGGGATGACGAATACGCAGTATTTT.

Written as DNA, the CDR3 is TGTGCCAGCAGCTTCAGGGACAGGAGCAATCAGCCCCAGCATTTT. Translating it yields CASSFRDRSNQPQHF. The chain joins TRBV2 to TRBJ1-5; 8 positions match TRBD1. The junction had 5 bases not matched to a gene; V was cut back by 6 bases and J by 1 base. The length of the CDR3 is 15 residues. The germline CDR1 and CDR2 sequences are SNHLY and FYNNEI.

The chain combines TRBV5-1 with TRBJ2-5, with 9 bases matching TRBD1. Germline lookup yields CDR1 SGHRS and CDR2 YFSETQ. V shed 4 bases, J shed 5 bases, and the junction held 3 bases outside the gene matches. The CDR3 totals 13 residues. The CDR3 loop reads CASSPGQGETQYF. In DNA form, the CDR3 reads TGCGCCAGCAGCCCCGGACAGGGGGAGACCCAGTACTTC.

The J gene is TRBJ1-1, the V gene TRBV6-1; 11 bases agree with TRBD1. Germline CDR1 MNHNS, CDR2 SASEGT. The V segment lost 3 bases and the J segment 5 bases; nucleotides outside the gene matches: 8. The CDR3 sequence is 16 residues long. The CDR3: CASSDDGQGAWTEAFF. Written as DNA, the CDR3 is TGTGCCAGCAGTGACGACGGACAGGGGGCTTGGACTGAAGCTTTCTTT.

The V gene is TRBV10-3, the J gene TRBJ2-1; 9 nucleotides agree with TRBD2. Trimming at V came to 8 bases and at J to 7 bases, leaving 12 bases not matched to a gene. The germline V gene encodes CDR1 ENHRY and CDR2 SYGVKD. The CDR3 extends over 15 amino acids. The CDR3: CAISMGSGSPNEQFF. The DNA of the CDR3 is TGTGCCATCTCGATGGGTAGCGGGAGCCCTAATGAGCAGTTCTTC.

The CDR3 bases are TGTGCCTGGACCCAGGGGGCAAGTAATGAAAAACTGTTTTTT. Translation gives CAWTQGASNEKLFF. The chain joins TRBV30 to TRBJ1-4; 8 bases map to TRBD1. Losses at the gene ends were 4 bases for V and 4 bases for J; bases not matched to a gene: 5. This CDR3 has 14 amino acids. From germline, CDR1 is GTSNPN and CDR2 SVGIG (reference sequence). Full variable domain (remainder filled in from reference TRBV30 and TRBJ1-4): SQTIHQWPATLVQPVGSPLSLECTVEGTSNPNLYWYRQAAGRGLQLLFYSVGIGQISSEVPQNLSASRPQDRQFILSSKKLLLSDSGFYLCAWTQGASNEKLFFGSGTQLSVL.

V usage is TRBV2 and J usage is TRBJ2-1; 9 bases map to TRBD2. Germline CDR1 reads SNHLY; CDR2 reads FYNNEI. The CDR3 contains 16 residues. After removal of 1 base from V and 6 bases from J, the junction contained 7 bases not matched to a gene. As DNA, the CDR3 is TGTGCCAGCAGTGAAGGGCTAGCGGGGCGTAGCAATGAGCAGTTCTTC. Its translation: CASSEGLAGRSNEQFF. Combining the CDR3 with reference TRBV2 and TRBJ2-1 gives the whole variable domain EPEVTQTPSHQVTQMGQEVILRCVPISNHLYFYWYRQILGQKVEFLVSFYNNEISEKSEIFDDQFSVERPDGSNFTLKIRSTKLEDSAMYFCASSEGLAGRSNEQFFGPGTRLTVL.